This T cell receptor (beta chain) stems from a study of T-cell memory formation after mild COVID-19. CDR1 is MGHRA, CDR2 YSYEKL, per germline. V lost 1 base and J lost 8, with 15 bases in between. This CDR3 has 15 amino acids. TCRdb analysed the 5' RACE reads with MiXCR anew, one entry per CDR3 protein. The sample lists some 49,000 distinct CDR3 sequences, roughly a quarter occurring once. This clonotype was counted a few times. This TCR was sampled from a man aged 18 to 30 who had mild COVID-19 (a few samples of this study predate the infection). Cell type and time point are not known. The V gene is TRBV4-1, the J gene TRBJ2-1; TRBD1 is a possible D gene (6 bases). Sequenced material: PBMCs or a T cell subset sorted from them (not recorded which). The CDR3 loop reads CASSQVPTGWHEQFF. CDR3 in DNA: TGCGCCAGCAGCCAAGTGCCCACAGGGTGGCATGAGCAGTTCTTC.